This entry lists 11 T cell receptor beta chains sequenced from one sample in a study of blood T cell repertoires in COVID-19. TCRdb's table, derived via immunoSEQ multiplex PCR, lists solely in-frame clones and lacks some. This table holds about 150,000 clones, roughly nine tenths found once. The sample taken for sequencing was peripheral blood. The receptors shown here come from a woman in her 70s with acute or convalescent COVID-19.

This chain joins TRBV28 and TRBJ1-5; no clear D. CDR3 size: 14 residues. Germline assignment: CDR1 MDHEN and CDR2 SYDVKM. V shed 2 bases and J shed 7 bases, with 12 bases lying between them. The CDR3 DNA follows: TGTGCCAGCAGTTTACGCCACTCATGGCAGCCCCAGCATTTT. It codes for CASSLRHSWQPQHF.

The gene calls are TRBV7-2 and TRBJ2-5, with D possibly TRBD2 on 6 matching bases. CDR1 is SGHTA and CDR2 is FQGNSA in the germline V gene. Trimming removed 5 bases at V and 5 bases at J, with 18 bases between. This CDR3 contains 15 residues. The CDR3 DNA sequence: TGTGCCAGCAGCCAAATGGGGCTAGCGACGGAGACCCAGTACTTC. Translation gives CASSQMGLATETQYF.

The chain joins TRBV27 to TRBJ2-6, with a weak D call TRBD1 (8 bases). CDR1 is MNHEY and CDR2 is SMNVEV in the germline V gene (reference sequence). This CDR3 has 18 amino acids. Deletions cut 5 bases from V and 4 bases from J, with 21 bases between. In DNA, the CDR3 is TGTGCCAGCAGTAGACAGGGGAGGGGAGTGGTGGGGGCCAACGTCCTGACTTTC. Translating it yields CASSRQGRGVVGANVLTF.

V gene TRBV28 combines with J gene TRBJ2-7, with TRBD2 matching 10 bases. The CDR3 runs to 15 residues. Per the germline V gene, CDR1 is MDHEN and CDR2 is SYDVKM. Germline trimming cut 2 bases from V and 12 bases from J; bases unmatched to any gene: 13. This CDR3 is CASSLPAGGQDRLYF. DNA of the CDR3: TGTGCCAGCAGTTTACCAGCGGGGGGGCAGGATAGGCTGTACTTC.

V and J are TRBV19 and TRBJ1-4, with D possibly being TRBD1 (5 bases). The CDR3 has 12 amino acids. The germline V gene encodes CDR1 LNHDA and CDR2 SQIVND (reference sequence). Trimming shortened V by 7 bases and J by 8 bases, and 11 bases separated the two germline ends. This chain's CDR3 is CASTGQREKLFF. The CDR3 DNA reads as TGTGCCAGTACCGGACAAAGGGAAAAACTGTTTTTT.

This clone was detected once. The CDR3 loop reads CASSPRGGQYNEQFF. As DNA, the CDR3 is TGTGCCAGCTCACCGCGGGGGGGCCAGTACAATGAGCAGTTCTTC. The V call is TRBV18, the J call TRBJ2-1; 9 bases are a match to TRBD2. The CDR3 runs 15 residues. Germline V CDR1 and CDR2: KGHSH, LQKENI. The V gene end was trimmed by 3 bases and the J gene end by 4 bases; junction bases not matched to a gene: 4.

Here the CDR3 reads CASSLSPLRGSEQYF. The CDR3 nucleotides are TGTGCCAGCAGCTTAAGTCCCTTGCGGGGGAGTGAGCAGTACTTC. The chain couples TRBV7-2 to TRBJ2-7; 7 bases are shared with TRBD2. J gave up 7 bases and V 2 bases, and 11 bases lay outside the gene matches. The CDR3 length is 15 residues. Germline V CDR1 and CDR2: SGHTA, FQGNSA.

This clone was found a few times. The rearrangement links TRBV5-1 to TRBJ1-2; D remains unclear. Trimming left V 0 bases short and J 7 bases short, with 7 bases between. Germline loops: CDR1 SGHRS, CDR2 YFSETQ. The length of the CDR3 is 12 residues. Written as DNA, the CDR3 is TGCGCCAGCAGCTTGGGGCGCGGTGGCTACACCTTC. This gives the protein CASSLGRGGYTF.

The chain joins TRBV6-5 to TRBJ1-4; 7 bases fit TRBD1. Unmatched junction bases numbered 10, after V lost 7 bases and J lost 8 bases. Germline V gene lookup returns CDR1 MNHEY and CDR2 SVGAGI. This CDR3 has 14 amino acids. This CDR3 reads CASTKTGSREKLFF. CDR3 nucleotides: TGTGCCAGCACAAAGACAGGGTCGAGGGAAAAACTGTTTTTT.

The chain is built from TRBV18 and TRBJ2-5; TRBD2 aligns across 8 bases. The V and J ends lost 3 bases and 4 bases, in that order; junction bases with no gene match: 7. The length of the CDR3 is 15 residues. CDR1 and CDR2 from the germline V gene are KGHSH and LQKENI. The CDR3 loop is CASSPSSGGGETQYF. CDR3 DNA sequence: TGTGCCAGCTCACCGTCCAGCGGGGGTGGAGAGACCCAGTACTTC.

The chain couples TRBV19 to TRBJ2-3; 10 nucleotides line up with TRBD2. Germline V CDR1 and CDR2: LNHDA, SQIVND (reference sequence). V gave up 6 bases and J gave up 5 bases; unmatched junction bases: 8. The CDR3 spans 15 residues. The CDR3 nucleotides are TGTGCCAGTAGAAGCAGCGGGGGGGCCGGAGATACGCAGTATTTT. This encodes CASRSSGGAGDTQYF.